These 7 T cell receptor beta chains came from one sample sequenced in a study of blood T cell repertoires in COVID-19. TCRdb's table, derived via immunoSEQ multiplex PCR, lists solely in-frame clones and lacks some. The sample includes hundreds of thousands of clones, 75% to 95% seen only once; the top ten take less than 2.5%. Sequenced input: PBMCs or T cells enriched from blood (not recorded which). These receptors were obtained from a woman younger than 30 who had recovered from COVID-19.

This clone was counted only a few times. J is TRBJ2-7 and V is TRBV7-9; 9 bases agree with TRBD1. The CDR3 is 14 amino acids. Per the germline V gene, CDR1 is SEHNR and CDR2 is FQNEAQ (reference sequence). The ends lost 6 bases at V and 9 bases at J; junction bases unmatched: 12. The CDR3, as DNA: TGTGCCAGCAGATCCCCGGGACAGGGTAATCGGCAGTACTTC. This gives the protein CASRSPGQGNRQYF. Full variable domain (missing parts from reference TRBV7-9 and TRBJ2-7): DTGVSQNPRHKITKRGQNVTFRCDPISEHNRLYWYRQTLGQGPEFLTYFQNEAQLEKSRLLSDRFSAERPKGSFSTLEIQRTEQGDSAMYLCASRSPGQGNRQYFGPGTRLTVT.

The gene calls are TRBV13 and TRBJ2-7; D gene ambiguous. Germline CDR1 reads PRHDT; CDR2 reads FYEKMQ (reference sequence). The CDR3 extends over 14 amino acids. The V end lost 6 bases, the J end lost 5 bases, and 17 bases lay between the germline ends. CDR3 loop: CASRPANGGHEQYF. In DNA, the CDR3 is TGTGCCAGCAGGCCCGCAAATGGTGGGCACGAGCAGTACTTC.

V gene TRBV7-6 combines with J gene TRBJ2-2; D remains ambiguous. Trimming cost V 2 bases and J 4 bases, with 11 bases left between them. This CDR3 is built from 15 residues. The V gene's germline CDR1 is SGHVS and CDR2 FNYEAQ. The chain's CDR3 is CASSLSTTVTGELFF. CDR3 coding DNA: TGTGCCAGCAGCTTAAGTACTACGGTCACCGGGGAGCTGTTTTTT.

V and J are TRBV20-1 and TRBJ1-3; unclear D gene. The germline CDR1 and CDR2 sequences are DFQATT and SNEGSKA (reference sequence). The CDR3 has 14 amino acids. Trimming left V 3 bases short and J 0 bases short, with 9 bases between. CDR3 amino acids: CSASRVDSGNTIYF. DNA of the CDR3: TGCAGTGCTAGTCGGGTCGACTCTGGAAACACCATATATTTT.

This chain joins TRBV6-2 or TRBV6-3 and TRBJ2-5; 10 bases are shared with TRBD1. Per germline, CDR1 MNHEY and CDR2 SVGEGT. Germline trimming cut 5 bases from V and 5 bases from J; bases unmatched to any gene: 8. The CDR3 totals 15 residues. CDR3 protein: CASSLDRGRVETQYF. The CDR3 DNA reads TGTGCCAGCAGTCTTGACAGGGGGCGAGTGGAGACCCAGTACTTC.

This chain links TRBV27 with TRBJ1-2; 9 bases are a match to TRBD1. With V trimmed by 3 bases and J by 4 bases, 12 bases remained unmatched. This CDR3 is built from 17 residues. Looked up from germline, CDR1 is MNHEY and CDR2 is SMNVEV (reference sequence). The CDR3 DNA sequence: TGTGCCAGCAGTTTTGACAGGGGGACAGCTAACTTCTATGGCTACACCTTC. It yields the protein CASSFDRGTANFYGYTF.

The chain recombines TRBV3-1 (or the pseudogene TRBV3-2) with TRBJ2-3; the match to TRBD2 covers 15 bases. The CDR3 is 16 residues long. V lost 6 bases to trimming and J lost 5 bases; unmatched junction nucleotides: 6. Germline loops: CDR1 LGHDT, CDR2 YNNKEL (reference sequence). The CDR3 is CASRGTSGRRGDTQYF. The CDR3 DNA reads TGTGCCAGCAGGGGGACTAGCGGGAGGCGGGGAGATACGCAGTATTTT.